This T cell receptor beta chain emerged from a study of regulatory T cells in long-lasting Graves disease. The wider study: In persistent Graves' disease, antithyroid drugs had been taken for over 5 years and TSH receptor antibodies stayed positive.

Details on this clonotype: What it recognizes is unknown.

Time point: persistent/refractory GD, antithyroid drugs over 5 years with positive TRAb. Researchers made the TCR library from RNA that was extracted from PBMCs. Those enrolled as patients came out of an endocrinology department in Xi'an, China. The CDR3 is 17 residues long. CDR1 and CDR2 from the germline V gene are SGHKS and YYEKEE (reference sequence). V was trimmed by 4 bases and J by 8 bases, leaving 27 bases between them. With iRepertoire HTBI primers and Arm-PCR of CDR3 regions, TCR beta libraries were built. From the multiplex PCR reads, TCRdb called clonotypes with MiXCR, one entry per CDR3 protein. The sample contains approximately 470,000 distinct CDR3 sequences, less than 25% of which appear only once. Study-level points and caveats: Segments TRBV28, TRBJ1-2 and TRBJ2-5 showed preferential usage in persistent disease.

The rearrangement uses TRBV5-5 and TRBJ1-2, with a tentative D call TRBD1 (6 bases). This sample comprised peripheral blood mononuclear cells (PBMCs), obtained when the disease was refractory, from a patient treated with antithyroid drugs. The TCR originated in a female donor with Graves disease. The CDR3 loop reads CASSRNPGTRGAWGYTF. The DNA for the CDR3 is TGTGCCAGCAGCCGCAACCCCGGGACAAGGGGCGCTTGGGGCTACACCTTC.